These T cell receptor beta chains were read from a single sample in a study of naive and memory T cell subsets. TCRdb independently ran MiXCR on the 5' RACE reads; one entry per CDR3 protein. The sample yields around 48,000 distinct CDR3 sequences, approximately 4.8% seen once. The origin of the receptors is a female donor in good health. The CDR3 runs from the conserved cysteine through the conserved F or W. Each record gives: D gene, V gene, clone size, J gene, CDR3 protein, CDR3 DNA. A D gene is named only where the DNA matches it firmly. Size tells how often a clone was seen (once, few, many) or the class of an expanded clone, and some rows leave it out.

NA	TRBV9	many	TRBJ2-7	CASSVGPGEMHEQYF	TGTGCCAGCAGCGTAGGCCCAGGGGAAATGCACGAGCAGTACTTC
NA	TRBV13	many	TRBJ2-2	CASSLLALPNTGELFF	TGTGCCAGCAGCTTACTAGCGCTCCCGAACACCGGGGAGCTGTTTTTT
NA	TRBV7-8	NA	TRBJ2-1	CASSLGGLARYSYNEQFF	TGTGCCAGCAGCTTAGGGGGGTTAGCGAGATACTCCTACAATGAGCAGTTCTTC
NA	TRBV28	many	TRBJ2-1	CASSSFFGTYNEQFF	TGTGCCAGCAGTTCCTTTTTCGGGACATACAATGAGCAGTTCTTC
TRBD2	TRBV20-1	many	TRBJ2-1	CSADSHLLAGGASYNEQFF	TGCAGTGCTGACTCACATCTTCTAGCGGGAGGGGCTTCCTACAATGAGCAGTTCTTC
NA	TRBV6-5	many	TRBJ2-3	CASSRLTGTDTQYF	TGTGCCAGCAGTCGGCTAACTGGCACAGATACGCAGTATTTT
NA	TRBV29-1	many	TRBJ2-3	CSATESDTQYF	TGCAGCGCTACTGAATCAGATACGCAGTATTTT
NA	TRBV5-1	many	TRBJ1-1	CASRPPRNTEAFF	TGCGCCAGCAGACCGCCACGGAACACTGAAGCTTTCTTT
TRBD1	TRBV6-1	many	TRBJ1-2	CASRRGQPEGYTF	TGTGCCAGCAGAAGGGGACAGCCGGAGGGCTACACCTTC
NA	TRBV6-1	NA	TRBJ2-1	CASRGGRFYEQFF	TGTGCCAGCAGGGGGGGCCGGTTCTATGAGCAGTTCTTC
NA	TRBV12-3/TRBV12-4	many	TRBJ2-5	CASSLTRWETQYF	TGTGCCAGCAGTTTAACGAGATGGGAGACCCAGTACTTC
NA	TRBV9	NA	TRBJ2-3	CASSVVPATDTQYF	TGTGCCAGCAGCGTAGTCCCAGCCACAGATACGCAGTATTTT
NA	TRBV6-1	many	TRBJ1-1	CASSGGAFTEAFF	TGTGCCAGCAGTGGGGGGGCTTTCACTGAAGCTTTCTTT
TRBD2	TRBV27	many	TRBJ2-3	CASTPGGAGGPTQYF	TGTGCCAGCACTCCTGGCGGGGCGGGAGGGCCAACGCAGTATTTT
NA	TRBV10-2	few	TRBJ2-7	CASSDPTGASYEQYF	TGCGCCAGCAGTGACCCCACGGGGGCCTCCTACGAGCAGTACTTC
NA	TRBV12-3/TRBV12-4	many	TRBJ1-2	CASSLDRPYGYTF	TGTGCCAGCAGTTTAGACAGACCGTATGGCTACACCTTC
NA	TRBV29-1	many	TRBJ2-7	CSVLSGHRTIEQYF	TGCAGCGTTCTATCCGGACACCGAACGATCGAGCAGTACTTC
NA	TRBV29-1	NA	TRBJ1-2	CSVEDPRRRGDTF	TGCAGCGTTGAAGATCCGAGGAGACGCGGCGACACCTTC
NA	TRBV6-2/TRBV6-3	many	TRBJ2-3	CASSYLTSARDTQYF	TGTGCCAGCAGTTACCTGACTAGTGCCAGAGATACGCAGTATTTT
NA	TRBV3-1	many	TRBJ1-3	CASSPTTGSNTIYF	TGTGCCAGCAGCCCTACTACAGGGTCAAACACCATATATTTT
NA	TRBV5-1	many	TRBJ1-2	CASSLEAGGYTF	TGCGCCAGCAGCTTGGAGGCAGGCGGCTACACCTTC
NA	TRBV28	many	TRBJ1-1	CASSLLPVNTEAFF	TGTGCCAGCAGTTTATTGCCAGTAAACACTGAAGCTTTCTTT
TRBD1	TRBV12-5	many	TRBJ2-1	CASGLGDRGHGDEQFF	TGTGCTAGTGGTTTGGGGGACAGGGGGCATGGGGATGAGCAGTTCTTC
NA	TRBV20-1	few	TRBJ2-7	CSARDLLYEQYF	TGCAGTGCTCGGGACTTACTCTACGAGCAGTACTTC
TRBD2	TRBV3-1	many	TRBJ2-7	CASSQGGLPEQYF	TGTGCCAGCAGCCAAGGGGGACTACCCGAGCAGTACTTC
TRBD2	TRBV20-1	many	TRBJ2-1	CSARNIAGRLINEQFF	TGCAGTGCTAGAAACATAGCGGGAAGGTTGATTAATGAGCAGTTCTTC
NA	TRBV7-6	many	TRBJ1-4	CASSLAGATNEKLFF	TGTGCCAGCAGCTTAGCAGGTGCAACTAATGAAAAACTGTTTTTT
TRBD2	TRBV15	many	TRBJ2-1	CATSLAGGSNEQFF	TGTGCCACCAGCCTAGCGGGAGGGAGTAATGAGCAGTTCTTC
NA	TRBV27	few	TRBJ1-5	CASSFYSNQPQHF	TGTGCCAGCAGTTTCTATAGCAATCAGCCCCAGCATTTT
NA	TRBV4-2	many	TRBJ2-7	CASSPSVASESYEQYF	TGTGCCAGCAGCCCTTCGGTCGCTAGCGAGTCCTACGAGCAGTACTTC
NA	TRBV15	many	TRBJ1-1	CATSRVWNTEAFF	TGTGCCACCAGCAGAGTCTGGAACACTGAAGCTTTCTTT
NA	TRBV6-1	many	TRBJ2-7	CASSDEPEGIVLF	TGTGCCAGCAGTGATGAGCCCGAGGGGATCGTCCTCTTC
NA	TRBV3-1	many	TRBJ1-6	CASSQVRRLNSPLHF	TGTGCCAGCAGCCAAGTAAGACGGCTAAATTCACCCCTCCACTTT
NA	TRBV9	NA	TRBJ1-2	CASGVGPSYGYTF	TGTGCCAGCGGTGTAGGGCCTTCCTATGGCTACACCTTC
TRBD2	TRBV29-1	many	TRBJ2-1	CSVAPEAGGPFSYNEQFF	TGCAGCGTTGCCCCCGAGGCGGGAGGGCCGTTCTCCTACAATGAGCAGTTCTTC
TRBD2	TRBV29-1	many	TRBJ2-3	CSGGGANTDTQYF	TGCAGCGGGGGGGGTGCCAACACAGATACGCAGTATTTT
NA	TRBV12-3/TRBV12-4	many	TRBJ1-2	CASSIGGASEYGYTF	TGTGCCAGCAGCATTGGGGGGGCGAGCGAATATGGCTACACCTTC
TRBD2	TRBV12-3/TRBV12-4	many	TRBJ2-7	CASSAGTSNEQYF	TGTGCCAGCAGTGCGGGGACTAGCAATGAGCAGTACTTC
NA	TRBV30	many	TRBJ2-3	CAWGQQGGSTDTQYF	TGTGCCTGGGGTCAACAGGGAGGGAGCACAGATACGCAGTATTTT
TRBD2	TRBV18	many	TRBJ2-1	CASSSGLAGARQFF	TGTGCCAGCTCCTCAGGACTAGCGGGAGCTCGGCAGTTCTTC
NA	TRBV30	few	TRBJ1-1	CAWSRSQGNTEAFF	TGTGCCTGGAGTAGATCACAGGGGAACACTGAAGCTTTCTTT
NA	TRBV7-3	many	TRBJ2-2	CASSLYGTGELFF	TGTGCCAGCAGCCTTTACGGGACCGGGGAGCTGTTTTTT
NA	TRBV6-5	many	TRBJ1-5	CASSYSIEGNQPQHF	TGTGCCAGCAGTTACTCGATCGAGGGAAATCAGCCCCAGCATTTT
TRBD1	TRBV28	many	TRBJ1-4	CASSFRDRGRSEKLFF	TGTGCCAGCAGTTTCCGGGACAGGGGGCGTAGTGAAAAACTGTTTTTT
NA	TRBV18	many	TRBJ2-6	CASSPGWLSGANVLTF	TGTGCCAGCTCACCAGGTTGGCTCTCTGGGGCCAACGTCCTGACTTTC
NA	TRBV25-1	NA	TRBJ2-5	CASSEWTVQETQYF	TGTGCCAGCAGTGAGTGGACAGTCCAAGAGACCCAGTACTTC
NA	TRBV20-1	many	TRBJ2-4	CSARGYRELAKNIQYF	TGCAGTGCTAGAGGCTACAGAGAATTAGCCAAAAACATTCAGTACTTC
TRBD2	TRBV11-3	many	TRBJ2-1	CASSPLAGGDNEQFF	TGTGCCAGCAGCCCCCTAGCGGGAGGGGACAATGAGCAGTTCTTC
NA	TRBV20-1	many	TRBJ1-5	CSARDYAGAGQPQHF	TGCAGTGCTAGAGATTACGCGGGGGCAGGCCAGCCCCAGCATTTT
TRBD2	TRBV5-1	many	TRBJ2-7	CASSLPGGPLEQYF	TGCGCCAGCAGCTTACCGGGAGGGCCTCTGGAGCAGTACTTC
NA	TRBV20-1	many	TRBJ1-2	CSARDPEGSYTF	TGCAGTGCTAGAGATCCGGAGGGAAGCTACACCTTC
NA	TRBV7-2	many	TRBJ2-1	CASSLLAAGDNEQFF	TGTGCCAGCAGCTTATTAGCGGCCGGAGACAATGAGCAGTTCTTC
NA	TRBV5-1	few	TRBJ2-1	CASSLTLWRGNEQFF	TGCGCCAGCAGCTTGACCCTGTGGCGTGGCAATGAGCAGTTCTTC